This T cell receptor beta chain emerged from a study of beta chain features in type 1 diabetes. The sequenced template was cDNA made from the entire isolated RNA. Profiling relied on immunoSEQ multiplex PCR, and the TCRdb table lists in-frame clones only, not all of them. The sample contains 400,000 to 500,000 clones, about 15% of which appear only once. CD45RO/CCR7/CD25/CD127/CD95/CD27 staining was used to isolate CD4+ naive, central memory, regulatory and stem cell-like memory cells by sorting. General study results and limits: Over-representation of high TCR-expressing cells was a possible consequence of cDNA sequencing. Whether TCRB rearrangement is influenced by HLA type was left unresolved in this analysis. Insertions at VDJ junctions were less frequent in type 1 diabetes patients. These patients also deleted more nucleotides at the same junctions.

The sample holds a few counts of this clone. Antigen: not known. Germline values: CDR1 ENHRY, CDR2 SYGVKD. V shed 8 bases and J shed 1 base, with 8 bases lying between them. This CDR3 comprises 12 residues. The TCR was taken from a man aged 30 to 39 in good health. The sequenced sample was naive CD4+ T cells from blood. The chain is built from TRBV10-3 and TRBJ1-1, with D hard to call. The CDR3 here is CAIGRENTEAFF. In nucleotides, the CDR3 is TGTGCCATCGGGCGAGAGAACACTGAAGCTTTCTTT.